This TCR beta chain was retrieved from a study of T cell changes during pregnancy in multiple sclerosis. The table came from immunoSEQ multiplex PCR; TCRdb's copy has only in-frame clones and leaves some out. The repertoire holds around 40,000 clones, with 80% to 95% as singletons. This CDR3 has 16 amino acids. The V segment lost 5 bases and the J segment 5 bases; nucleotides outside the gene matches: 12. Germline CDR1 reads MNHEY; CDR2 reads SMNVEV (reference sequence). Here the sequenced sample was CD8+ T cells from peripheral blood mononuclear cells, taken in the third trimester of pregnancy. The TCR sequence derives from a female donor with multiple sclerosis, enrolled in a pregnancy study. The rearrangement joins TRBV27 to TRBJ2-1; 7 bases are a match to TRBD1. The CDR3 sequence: CASSAPLRQGNNEQFF. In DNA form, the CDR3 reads TGTGCCAGCAGTGCCCCTCTTCGACAGGGCAACAATGAGCAGTTCTTC.